This TCR beta chain is drawn from a study of shared clonotypes between healthy human individuals. Overall study context: CD8 memory received one plate per donor, CD8 naive two, CD4 memory three and CD4 naive three.

TCRdb's table, derived via immunoSEQ multiplex PCR, lists solely in-frame clones and lacks some. This repertoire shows 2 million to 2.5 million clones, about 92% found once; its top ten account for 0.3% to 0.4%. The study enrolled healthy HIV-negative adults without recent acute infections or vaccinations as donors. This CDR3 comprises 15 residues. V shed 5 bases and J 5 bases; nucleotides not matched to a gene: 4. The V gene's germline CDR1 is SEHNR and CDR2 FQNEAQ (reference sequence). In regard to this clone: Its antigen is still unknown.

Study-wide results and caveats: Relative to memory subsets, naive subsets generally showed larger estimated richness.

Sequenced sample: naive CD4+ T cells from PBMCs. The subset is: CD45RA+ positively selected. The clonotype comes from a man aged 18 to 29 in good health. Some clones in this sample may be carry-over from other donors' samples. The J gene is TRBJ2-1, the V gene TRBV7-9, with 12 bases that match TRBD1. DNA for the CDR3: TGTGCCAGCAGCGCGGGACAGGGGGCAAACAATGAGCAGTTCTTC. As protein: CASSAGQGANNEQFF.